A single sample is the source of the 7 T cell receptor beta chains below, sequenced in a study of Ad26.COV2.S vaccination and SARS-CoV-2 variants. Produced via immunoSEQ multiplex PCR; TCRdb's table is partial and in-frame only. Of around 400,000 clones listed, around 82% are singletons. Treatment reported: approximately 18 received Ad26.COV2.S at low or high dose, single or two shots; about 5 received placebo; per-sample allocation not given. It was on day 63 after the first vaccine or placebo injection that samples were taken. The material sequenced was peripheral blood, taken in a trial of Ad26.COV2.S vaccine versus placebo. These receptors all come from a person aged 18 to 59 who received the Ad26.COV2.S COVID-19 vaccine or a placebo.

The DNA of the CDR3 is TGCGCCAGCAGTCAATCGAACTTGTGGAACACTGAAGCTTTCTTT. Its translation is CASSQSNLWNTEAFF. V usage is TRBV23-1 and J usage is TRBJ1-1; unclear D gene. TRBV23-1 is given ORF status, its function remaining uncertain. V was cut by 0 bases and J by 1 base, with 9 bases left in between. The CDR3 is 15 amino acids.

This clone was seen once. The chain joins TRBV21-1 to TRBJ2-2; TRBD2 was called by the table and not checked on the DNA. TRBV21-1 is given as a pseudogene. The CDR3 runs to 20 residues. The CDR3 sequence: CASSKARPGLARSNTGELFF. In DNA form, the CDR3 reads TGTGCCAGCAGCAAAGCTCGGCCGGGACTAGCCCGATCGAACACCGGGGAGCTGTTTTTT.

V is TRBV9 and J is TRBJ2-3; D is uncertain. The length of the CDR3 is 16 residues. Deletions cut 0 bases from V and 2 bases from J, with 13 bases between. The germline gives CDR1 SGDLS, CDR2 YYNGEE. The CDR3 loop reads CASSVGGGYHTDTQYF. The CDR3, as DNA: TGTGCCAGCAGCGTAGGGGGTGGCTACCACACAGATACGCAGTATTTT.

The gene calls are TRBV6-5 and TRBJ1-6; TRBD1 is a possible D gene (5 bases). Trimming took off 4 bases at V and 8 bases at J, with 9 bases between the two ends. The CDR3 runs 13 residues. Germline lookup yields CDR1 MNHEY and CDR2 SVGAGI. CDR3 region: CASSSGLDSPLHF. The CDR3 DNA follows: TGTGCCAGCAGTTCAGGGTTGGATTCACCCCTCCACTTT.

This chain links TRBV4-1 with TRBJ1-4, with D possibly matching TRBD1 (5 bases). The CDR3 is 13 amino acids. V shed 8 bases and J shed 7 bases, with 14 bases lying between them. Looked up from germline, CDR1 is MGHRA and CDR2 is YSYEKL. The CDR3: CASGVTGGEKLFF. CDR3 sequence (DNA): TGCGCCAGCGGAGTTACAGGTGGTGAAAAACTGTTTTTT.

The chain recombines TRBV14 with TRBJ2-3; D is perhaps TRBD1 or TRBD2 (5 bases each). Germline CDR1 and CDR2: SGHDN and FVKESK. Trimming removed 0 bases at V and 12 bases at J, with 13 bases between. CDR3 length: 13 residues. The CDR3 protein is CASSQEGRSLQYF. CDR3 in DNA: TGTGCCAGCAGCCAAGAGGGACGGTCACTCCAGTATTTT.

The chain recombines TRBV5-6 with TRBJ2-3, with 12 bases lining up with TRBD2. Germline V gives CDR1 SGHDT, CDR2 YYEEEE. The ends lost 4 bases at V and 1 base at J; junction bases unmatched: 4. The CDR3 runs to 16 residues. The CDR3 reads CASSLRLAGGTDTQYF. DNA of the CDR3: TGTGCCAGCAGCCTGAGACTAGCGGGGGGCACAGATACGCAGTATTTT.